This TCR beta chain is drawn from a study of beta chain features in type 1 diabetes. Overall study: What patients shared with healthy donors was a similar profile of age, gender and cell yields. Study conclusions and caveats: Reduced insertions and increased deletions marked VDJ junctions in type 1 diabetes patients. Reads derived from cDNA could over-represent cells showing high TCR expression. Moderate but significant shortening of TCRB CDR3s was recorded in all four CD4+ subsets from Type 1 diabetes patients.

Every isolated RNA sample was fully reverse transcribed, so sequencing captured expressed TCRB transcripts. Sequenced by immunoSEQ multiplex PCR; TCRdb stores in-frame clones only, minus some. The sample lists 600,000 to 700,000 clones, 9.5% to 15% seen once, with over 0.1% in the top ten. Trimming took 0 bases from V and 6 from J; bases not matched to a gene: 7. The CDR3 loop spans 15 amino acids. Germline V CDR1 and CDR2: LGHNA, YSLEER. Remarks on this clone: Its antigen is not identified.

The authors obtained over 95% purity in all sorted populations. The sample was naive CD4+ T cells from blood. J is TRBJ2-7 and V is TRBV4-3; 8 nucleotides agree with TRBD1. The sequence was obtained from a man aged 30-40 years with type 1 diabetes. The CDR3 sequence is CASSQEGTGSAEQYF. The DNA for the CDR3 is TGCGCCAGCAGCCAAGAGGGGACAGGATCGGCCGAGCAGTACTTC.